The source of this T cell receptor beta chain is a study of T cell responses to AZD1222 COVID-19 vaccine (dated by TCRdb to about 2021). Concerning the study at large: A total of 230 to 250 trial participants underwent TCR sequencing, of whom 200 to 220 received two doses of AZD1222 and about 25 received two doses of the MenACWY control vaccine. Trial participants were enrolled by age into subgroups of 18-55, 56-69 and 70-plus years, and around 140, 26 and 57 TCR-sequenced participants, respectively, were included in these subgroups.

In light of the paper, this sample's time point label describes: about 28 days (+/-7) after the second vaccine dose. AZD1222 recipients whose second dose came at about 4 weeks and those whose second dose came at about 12 weeks were combined into one group, since spike-specific TCR depth and breadth did not differ between the two schedules. Vaccinee samples came from UK trials COV001 and COV002, including a single-blind randomized controlled phase 2/3 trial of AZD1222 (ChAdOx1 nCoV-19) in healthy adults. For TCRbeta chain sequencing, PBMC samples were collected from trial participants at day 0 and at day 28 after the second dose. With regard to this clone: Its antigen specificity is not known. Per-base qualities were not stored, and no clone one base away is much larger.

The CDR3 regions of human TCRbeta chains were analyzed by immunosequencing. The source study handled its data this way. TCRs in the repertoires were compared against a reference library of SARS-CoV-2-specific TCRs that had been generated with the MIRA antigen-specificity platform. Breadth was defined as the fraction of unique TCRs that were SARS-CoV-2-associated. Depth was defined as the fraction of total T cells that were SARS-CoV-2-associated. Using the MIRA data, every spike-specific TCR was mapped to the spike region that the TCR reacted to and assigned to either a CD4 or a CD8 class. Log10-transformed breadth and depth values were compared by one-way ANOVA with Sidak's multiple comparisons tests. TCRdb stores this immuneACCESS table with in-frame sequences only. Part of the clones is absent; in the studies checked, under half of the shortfall reflects unresolved V genes, and no reason is known for the rest. The DNA gave D and trimming, while V, J and clone size come from that table. Within this sample are about 120,000 clones, with about nine tenths of them counted one time only. Of the sample, over 7.5% is held by the ten largest clones.

Overall study results and their limits: After two AZD1222 doses, both the breadth and the depth of spike-specific TCRs were significantly higher than at day 0 and than in MenACWY recipients. Conclusions about previously exposed vaccinees are limited, since just six AZD1222 recipients were seropositive for SARS-CoV-2 at baseline. Vaccine-associated CD4 TCRs spanned the whole spike protein, with dominant responses in regions 160-218 and 743-854. In the small 56-69-year group, the increase in depth fell short of significance, most likely because of low power. Nearly half of unique spike-specific TCRs reportedly recognized epitopes outside regions mutated in the B.1.351 and B.1.1.7 variants. Participants were mostly white British and included more females than males, and it was suggested by the authors that clonal diversity may have been underestimated. No day 14 peak-response samples were available, so repertoires were characterized only after the peak T cell response.

V is shortened by 3 bases, J by 7 bases, and the region joining them spans 9 bases. CDR1 and CDR2 are drawn from the germline V gene (reference sequence): MNHEY, SMNVEV. The CDR3 starts with the cysteine, ends with the phenylalanine, and has 12 residues. Just CDR3 DNA is preserved here, 36 bases in frame from base 1. The sequence came from an adult who received the AZD1222 COVID-19 vaccine. This material consisted of peripheral blood, taken 28 days after the second AZD1222 dose. The rearranged segments are TRBV27 and TRBJ1-2; a tentative D call is TRBD1 (5 bases match). This receptor carries the CDR3 CASSFGGVGYTF. The bases are TGTGCCAGCAGTTTCGGGGGAGTTGGCTACACCTTC.